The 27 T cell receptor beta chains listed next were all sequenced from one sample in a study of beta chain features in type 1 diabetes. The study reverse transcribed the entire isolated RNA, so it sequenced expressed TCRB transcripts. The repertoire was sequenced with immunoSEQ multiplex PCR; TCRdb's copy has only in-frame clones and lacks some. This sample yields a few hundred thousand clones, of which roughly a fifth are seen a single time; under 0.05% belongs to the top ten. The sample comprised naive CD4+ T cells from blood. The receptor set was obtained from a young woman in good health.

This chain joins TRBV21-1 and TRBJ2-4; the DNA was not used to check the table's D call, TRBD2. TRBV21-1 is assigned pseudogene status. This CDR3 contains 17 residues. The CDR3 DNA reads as TGTGCCAGCAGCAAAGAAACTGGCGGGGAAGCCAAAAACATTCAGTACTTC. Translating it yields CASSKETGGEAKNIQYF.

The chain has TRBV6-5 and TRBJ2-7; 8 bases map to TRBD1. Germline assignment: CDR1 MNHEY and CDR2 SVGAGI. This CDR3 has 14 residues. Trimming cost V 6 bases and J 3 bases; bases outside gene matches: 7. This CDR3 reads CASSRQGIYYEQYF. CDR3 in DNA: TGTGCCAGCAGCCGACAGGGGATTTACTACGAGCAGTACTTC.

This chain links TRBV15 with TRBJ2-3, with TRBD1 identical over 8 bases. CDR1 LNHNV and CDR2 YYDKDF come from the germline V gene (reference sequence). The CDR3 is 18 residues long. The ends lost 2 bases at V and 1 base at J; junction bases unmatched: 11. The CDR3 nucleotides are TGTGCCACCAGCAGATCTCCTCCAGGGGGCTGGGGCACAGATACGCAGTATTTT. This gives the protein CATSRSPPGGWGTDTQYF.

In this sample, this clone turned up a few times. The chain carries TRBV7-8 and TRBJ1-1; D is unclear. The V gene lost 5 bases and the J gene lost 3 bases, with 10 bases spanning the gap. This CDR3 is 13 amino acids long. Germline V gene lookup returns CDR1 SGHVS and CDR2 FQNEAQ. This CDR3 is CASSPRRYTEAFF. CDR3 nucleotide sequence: TGTGCCAGCAGCCCCAGGCGTTACACTGAAGCTTTCTTT.

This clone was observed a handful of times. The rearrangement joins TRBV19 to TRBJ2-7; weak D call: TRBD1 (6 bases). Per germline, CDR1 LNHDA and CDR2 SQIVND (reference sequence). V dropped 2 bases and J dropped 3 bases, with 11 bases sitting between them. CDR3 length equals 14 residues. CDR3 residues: CASSIRGQLYEQYF. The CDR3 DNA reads TGTGCCAGTAGTATACGGGGACAACTCTACGAGCAGTACTTC.

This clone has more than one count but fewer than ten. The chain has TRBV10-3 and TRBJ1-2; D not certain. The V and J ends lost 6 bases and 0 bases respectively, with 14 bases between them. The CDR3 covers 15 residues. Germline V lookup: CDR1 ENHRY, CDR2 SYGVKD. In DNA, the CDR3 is TGTGCCATCAGAGATACTCCCACGCCTAACTATGGCTACACCTTC. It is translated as CAIRDTPTPNYGYTF.

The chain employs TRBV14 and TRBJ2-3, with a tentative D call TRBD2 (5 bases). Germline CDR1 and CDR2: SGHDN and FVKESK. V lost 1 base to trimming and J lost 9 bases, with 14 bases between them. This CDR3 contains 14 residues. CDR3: CASSQASGMITQYF. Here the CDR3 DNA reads TGTGCCAGCAGCCAAGCATCCGGGATGATCACGCAGTATTTT.

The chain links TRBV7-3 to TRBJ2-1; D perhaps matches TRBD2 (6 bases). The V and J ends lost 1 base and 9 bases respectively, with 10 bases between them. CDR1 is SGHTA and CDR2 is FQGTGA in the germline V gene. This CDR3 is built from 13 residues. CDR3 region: CASSLKGGTEQFF. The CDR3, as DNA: TGTGCCAGCAGCTTAAAGGGCGGGACTGAGCAGTTCTTC.

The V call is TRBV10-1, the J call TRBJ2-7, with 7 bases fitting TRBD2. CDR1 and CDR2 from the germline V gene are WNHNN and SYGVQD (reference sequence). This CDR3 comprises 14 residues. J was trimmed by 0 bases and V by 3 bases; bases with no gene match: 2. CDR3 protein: CASSEAGLSYEQYF. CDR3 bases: TGCGCCAGCAGTGAAGCGGGACTCTCCTACGAGCAGTACTTC.

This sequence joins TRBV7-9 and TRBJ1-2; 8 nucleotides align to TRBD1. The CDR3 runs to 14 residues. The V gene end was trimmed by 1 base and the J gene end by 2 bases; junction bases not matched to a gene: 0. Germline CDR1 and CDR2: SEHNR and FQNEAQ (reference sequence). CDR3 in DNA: TGTGCCAGCAGCTTAGGGACAGGGAACTATGGCTACACCTTC. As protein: CASSLGTGNYGYTF. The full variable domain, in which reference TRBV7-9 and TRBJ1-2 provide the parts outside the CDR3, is DTGVSQNPRHKITKRGQNVTFRCDPISEHNRLYWYRQTLGQGPEFLTYFQNEAQLEKSRLLSDRFSAERPKGSFSTLEIQRTEQGDSAMYLCASSLGTGNYGYTFGSGTRLTVV.

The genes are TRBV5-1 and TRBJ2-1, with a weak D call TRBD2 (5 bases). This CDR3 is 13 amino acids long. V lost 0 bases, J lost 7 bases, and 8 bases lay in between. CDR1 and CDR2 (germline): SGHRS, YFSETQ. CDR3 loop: CASSLETGNEQFF. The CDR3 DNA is TGCGCCAGCAGCTTGGAGACGGGGAATGAGCAGTTCTTC. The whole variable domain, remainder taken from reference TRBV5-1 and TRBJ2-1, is KAGVTQTPRYLIKTRGQQVTLSCSPISGHRSVSWYQQTPGQGLQFLFEYFSETQRNKGNFPGRFSGRQFSNSRSEMNVSTLELGDSALYLCASSLETGNEQFFGPGTRLTVL.

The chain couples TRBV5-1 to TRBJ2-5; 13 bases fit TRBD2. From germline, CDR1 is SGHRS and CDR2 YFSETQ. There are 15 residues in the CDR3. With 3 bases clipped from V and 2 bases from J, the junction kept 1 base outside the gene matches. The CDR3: CASSWGLAGQETQYF. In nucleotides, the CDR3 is TGCGCCAGCAGCTGGGGACTAGCGGGGCAAGAGACCCAGTACTTC.

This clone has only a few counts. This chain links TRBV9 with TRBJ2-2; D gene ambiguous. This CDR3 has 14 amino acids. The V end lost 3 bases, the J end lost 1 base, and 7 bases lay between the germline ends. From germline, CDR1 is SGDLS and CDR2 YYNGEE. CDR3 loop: CASSAGQNTGELFF. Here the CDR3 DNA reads TGTGCCAGCAGCGCGGGTCAGAACACCGGGGAGCTGTTTTTT.

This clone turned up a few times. The CDR3 loop is CASNQRTGASYEQYF. The CDR3 DNA follows: TGCGCCAGCAACCAAAGGACAGGGGCTTCCTACGAGCAGTACTTC. This chain joins TRBV5-1 and TRBJ2-7; 9 bases are shared with TRBD1. J was trimmed by 1 base and V by 6 bases; bases with no gene match: 8. Germline CDR1 and CDR2: SGHRS and YFSETQ. The CDR3 sequence is 15 residues long.

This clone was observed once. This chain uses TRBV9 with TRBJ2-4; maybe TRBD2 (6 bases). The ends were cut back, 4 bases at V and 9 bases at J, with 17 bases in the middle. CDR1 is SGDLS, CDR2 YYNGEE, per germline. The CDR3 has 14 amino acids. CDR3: CASSPRGLGGIQYF. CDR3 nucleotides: TGTGCCAGCAGCCCTCGCGGGCTCGGGGGCATTCAGTACTTC.

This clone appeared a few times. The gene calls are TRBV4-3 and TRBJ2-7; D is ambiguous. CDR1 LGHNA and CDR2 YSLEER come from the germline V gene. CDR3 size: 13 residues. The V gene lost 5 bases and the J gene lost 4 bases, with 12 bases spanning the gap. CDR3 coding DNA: TGCGCCAGCAGCTTCCCAGGCAGGTACGAGCAGTACTTC. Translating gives CASSFPGRYEQYF.

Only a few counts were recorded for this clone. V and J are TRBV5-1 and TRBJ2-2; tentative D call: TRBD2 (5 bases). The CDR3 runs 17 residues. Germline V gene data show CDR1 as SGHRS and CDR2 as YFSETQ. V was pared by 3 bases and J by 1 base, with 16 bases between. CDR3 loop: CASSSLSLARNTGELFF. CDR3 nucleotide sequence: TGCGCCAGCAGCTCCTTAAGCCTAGCAAGGAACACCGGGGAGCTGTTTTTT.

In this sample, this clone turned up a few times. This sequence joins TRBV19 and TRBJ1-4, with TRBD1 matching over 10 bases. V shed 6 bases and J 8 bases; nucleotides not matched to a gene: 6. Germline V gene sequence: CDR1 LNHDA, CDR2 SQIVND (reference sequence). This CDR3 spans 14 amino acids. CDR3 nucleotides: TGTGCCAGTAGACGGGACAGGGGAAACGAAAAACTGTTTTTT. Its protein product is CASRRDRGNEKLFF.

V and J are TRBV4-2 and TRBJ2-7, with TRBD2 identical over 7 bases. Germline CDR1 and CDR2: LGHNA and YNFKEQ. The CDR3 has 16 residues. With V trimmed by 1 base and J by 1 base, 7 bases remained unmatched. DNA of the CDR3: TGTGCCAGCAGCCAAGCGTACGGGGGAGGGTCCTACGAGCAGTACTTC. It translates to CASSQAYGGGSYEQYF.

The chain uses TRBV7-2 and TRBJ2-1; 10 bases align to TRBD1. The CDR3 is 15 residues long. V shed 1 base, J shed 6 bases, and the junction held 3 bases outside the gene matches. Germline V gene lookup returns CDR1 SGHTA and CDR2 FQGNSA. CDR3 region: CASSLVWTGGNEQFF. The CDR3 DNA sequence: TGTGCCAGCAGCTTAGTCTGGACAGGGGGCAATGAGCAGTTCTTC.

Here the CDR3 reads CASSVHGQYNEQFF. The CDR3 bases are TGTGCCAGCAGCGTCCACGGACAATACAATGAGCAGTTCTTC. The chain links TRBV9 to TRBJ2-1, with D tentatively TRBD1 (5 bases). The CDR3 length is 14 residues. Germline V gene data show CDR1 as SGDLS and CDR2 as YYNGEE. V was trimmed by 2 bases and J by 4 bases, leaving 10 bases between them.

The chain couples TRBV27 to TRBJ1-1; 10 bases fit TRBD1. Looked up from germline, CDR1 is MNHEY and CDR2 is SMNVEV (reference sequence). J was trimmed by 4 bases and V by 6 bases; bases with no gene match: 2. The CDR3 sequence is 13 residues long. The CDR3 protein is CASRWDRGTEAFF. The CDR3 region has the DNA TGTGCCAGCAGGTGGGACAGGGGCACTGAAGCTTTCTTT.

CDR3 nucleotides: TGTGCCAGCAGCTTGGCAGTTGAGCAGTTCTTC. Translated, it gives CASSLAVEQFF. The rearrangement joins TRBV5-6 to TRBJ2-1; no firm D call. V was clipped by 0 bases and J by 9 bases, with 4 bases between them. The CDR3 is 11 residues long. Per germline, CDR1 SGHDT and CDR2 YYEEEE.

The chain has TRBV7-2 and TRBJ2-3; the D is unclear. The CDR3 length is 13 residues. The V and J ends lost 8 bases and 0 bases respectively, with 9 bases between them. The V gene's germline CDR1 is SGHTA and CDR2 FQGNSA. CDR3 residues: CASERSSTDTQYF. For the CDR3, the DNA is TGTGCCAGCGAGAGGAGTAGCACAGATACGCAGTATTTT.

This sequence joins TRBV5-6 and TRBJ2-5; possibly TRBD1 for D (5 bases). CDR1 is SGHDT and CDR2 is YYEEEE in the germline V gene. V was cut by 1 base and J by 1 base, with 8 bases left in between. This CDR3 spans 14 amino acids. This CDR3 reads CASSLTGGQETQYF. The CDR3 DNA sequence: TGTGCCAGCAGCTTGACAGGCGGCCAAGAGACCCAGTACTTC.

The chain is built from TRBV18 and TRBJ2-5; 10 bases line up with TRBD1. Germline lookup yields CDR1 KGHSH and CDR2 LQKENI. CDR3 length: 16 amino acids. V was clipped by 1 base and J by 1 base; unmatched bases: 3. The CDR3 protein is CASSPQRTGGQETQYF. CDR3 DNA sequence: TGTGCCAGCTCACCACAGCGGACAGGGGGCCAAGAGACCCAGTACTTC.

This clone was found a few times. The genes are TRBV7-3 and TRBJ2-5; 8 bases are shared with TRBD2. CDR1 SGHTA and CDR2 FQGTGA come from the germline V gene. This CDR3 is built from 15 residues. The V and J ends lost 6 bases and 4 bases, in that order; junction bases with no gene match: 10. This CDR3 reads CASSEIAGTVETQYF. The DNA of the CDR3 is TGTGCCAGCAGTGAAATAGCGGGGACGGTAGAGACCCAGTACTTC.